The 12 T cell receptor beta chains in this list originate from one sample, sequenced in a study of T cells of healthy individuals. TCRdb independently ran MiXCR on the 5' RACE reads; one entry per CDR3 protein. The sample has 85,000 to 100,000 distinct CDR3 sequences, 17% seen once. These receptors all stem from a human donor in good health.

The chain has TRBV5-1 and TRBJ2-3; tentatively, D is TRBD2 (7 bases). Germline-derived CDR1 and CDR2 are SGHRS and YFSETQ. V lost 1 base to trimming and J lost 4 bases, with 10 bases between them. This CDR3 comprises 14 residues. The CDR3 DNA follows: TGCGCCAGCAGCTTGATGGGGGGGCCAGATACGCAGTATTTT. Amino acid sequence: CASSLMGGPDTQYF.

The chain is built from TRBV6-5 and TRBJ1-6; D is uncertain. The germline CDR1 and CDR2 sequences are MNHEY and SVGAGI. This CDR3 region has 15 residues. Trimming shortened V by 6 bases and J by 10 bases, and 19 bases separated the two germline ends. For the CDR3, the DNA is TGTGCCAGCAGGACTCCACGTCCCTCCGGATCACCCCTCCACTTT. The encoded protein is CASRTPRPSGSPLHF.

This chain connects TRBV7-2 to TRBJ1-5, with a weak D call TRBD1 (5 bases). This CDR3 is 13 amino acids long. Trimming pared 4 bases from V and 7 bases from J, leaving 11 bases between. Looked up from germline, CDR1 is SGHTA and CDR2 is FQGNSA. The CDR3 loop reads CASSSRVRQPQHF. The CDR3 DNA sequence: TGTGCCAGCAGCTCCAGGGTACGGCAGCCCCAGCATTTT.

A word on this clonotype: The CDR3 ends on some other residue instead of the conserved phenylalanine or tryptophan, so this is likely a read error. The rearrangement uses TRBV6-2 or TRBV6-3 and TRBJ2-7, with 7 bases aligning to TRBD1. The V segment lost 6 bases and the J segment 1 base; nucleotides outside the gene matches: 6. The CDR3 is 14 amino acids. Germline V gives CDR1 MNHEY, CDR2 SVGEGT. CDR3 sequence: CASSRQGGSYEQYS. CDR3 in DNA: TGTGCCAGCAGCCGACAGGGCGGTTCCTACGAGCAGTACTCC.

There are a few counts of this clonotype. The chain carries TRBV29-1 and TRBJ2-7; 10 bases map to TRBD2. The CDR3 covers 14 residues. Germline CDR1 SQVTM, CDR2 ANQGSEA. After removal of 6 bases from V and 1 base from J, the junction contained 6 bases not matched to a gene. CDR3 sequence (DNA): TGCAGCGTGTCCGGGACTAGCGCTTCCTACGAGCAGTACTTC. It encodes CSVSGTSASYEQYF.

This clonotype has ten or more counts. The rearrangement links TRBV19 to TRBJ2-7; 8 bases fit TRBD1. The CDR3 is 17 amino acids. With V trimmed by 9 bases and J by 3 bases, 19 bases remained unmatched. From germline, CDR1 is LNHDA and CDR2 SQIVND (reference sequence). CDR3 loop: CASSPHPGAGGDYEQYF. DNA for the CDR3: TGTGCCAGCAGCCCACACCCGGGAGCAGGGGGCGACTACGAGCAGTACTTC.

This clonotype was picked up a small number of times. This rearrangement joins TRBV27 to TRBJ1-2; tentative D call: TRBD1 (6 bases). Trimming left V 3 bases short and J 4 bases short, with 9 bases between. This CDR3 is 13 amino acids long. Germline assignment: CDR1 MNHEY and CDR2 SMNVEV (reference sequence). CDR3 loop: CASSFQGTYGYTF. CDR3 bases: TGTGCCAGCAGTTTTCAGGGGACCTATGGCTACACCTTC.

The CDR3 DNA sequence: TGTGCCAGCAGTTCCCGGACAGTCTACAATGAGCAGTTCTTC. Translated, it gives CASSSRTVYNEQFF. This chain links TRBV27 with TRBJ2-1; D perhaps matches TRBD1 (6 bases). Trimming left V 4 bases short and J 3 bases short, with 10 bases between. CDR3 size: 14 residues. Germline V lookup: CDR1 MNHEY, CDR2 SMNVEV (reference sequence).

This sequence joins TRBV29-1 and TRBJ1-1; D uncertain. Trimming took 4 bases from V and 4 from J, leaving 13 bases between them. The CDR3 contains 13 residues. CDR1 and CDR2 from the germline V gene are SQVTM and ANQGSEA. Written as DNA, the CDR3 is TGCAGCGTTGCAGCGGAGGTTAGCACTGAAGCTTTCTTT. It encodes CSVAAEVSTEAFF.

The chain links TRBV12-3 or TRBV12-4 to TRBJ1-6, with D possibly matching TRBD1 (6 bases). This CDR3 contains 15 residues. V lost 0 bases and J lost 8, with 11 bases in between. CDR3 in amino acids: CASSLAQTGYSPLHF. Written as DNA, the CDR3 is TGTGCCAGCAGTTTAGCGCAGACAGGCTATTCACCCCTCCACTTT.

CDR3 amino acids: CASANQPPYEQYF. Here the CDR3 DNA reads TGCGCCAGCGCCAATCAGCCGCCCTACGAGCAGTACTTC. This sequence joins TRBV5-1 and TRBJ2-7, with D uncertain. The CDR3 runs to 13 residues. V was clipped by 7 bases and J by 2 bases, with 13 bases between them. Germline V gene lookup returns CDR1 SGHRS and CDR2 YFSETQ.

The chain has TRBV2 and TRBJ2-5; D remains ambiguous. Trimming removed 1 base from V and 2 bases from J, with 8 bases in between. The germline V gene encodes CDR1 SNHLY and CDR2 FYNNEI. The CDR3 covers 14 residues. The CDR3 DNA reads as TGTGCCAGCAGTGAAGGTCAGCGTCAAGAGACCCAGTACTTC. As protein: CASSEGQRQETQYF.